The 11 T cell receptor beta chains listed next were all sequenced from one sample in a study of T cells in Graves' hyperthyroidism and ophthalmopathy. Researchers amplified the TCR beta CDR3 regions from RNA transcripts. First-round RT-PCR with HTBI primers amplified the TCR CDR3 region. In TCRdb, the multiplex PCR reads were re-called with MiXCR into one record per CDR3 protein. The data contain hundreds of thousands of distinct CDR3 sequences, about 15% of them singletons. Sample: blood. The receptors originated from a woman aged 18-29 years with Graves' hyperthyroidism.

This clonotype was counted many times. V usage is TRBV12-3 or TRBV12-4 and J usage is TRBJ2-7; 7 nucleotides agree with TRBD2. This CDR3 has 14 amino acids. V shed 6 bases and J 1 base; nucleotides not matched to a gene: 6. The CDR3 bases are TGTGCCAGCAGCTCGGGAGGAGGTTCCTACGAGCAGTACTTC. Protein: CASSSGGGSYEQYF.

V and J are TRBV30 and TRBJ2-7; D not resolved. Deletions cut 1 base from V and 0 bases from J, with 13 bases between. This CDR3 has 15 amino acids. CDR1 is GTSNPN and CDR2 is SVGIG in the germline V gene (reference sequence). The DNA of the CDR3 is TGTGCCTGGAGTGGCTCTGGCTGGAGCTCCTACGAGCAGTACTTC. It codes for CAWSGSGWSSYEQYF. Filled out from reference TRBV30 and TRBJ2-7, the complete variable domain reads SQTIHQWPATLVQPVGSPLSLECTVEGTSNPNLYWYRQAAGRGLQLLFYSVGIGQISSEVPQNLSASRPQDRQFILSSKKLLLSDSGFYLCAWSGSGWSSYEQYFGPGTRLTVT.

This chain connects TRBV18 to TRBJ2-1; tentatively, D is TRBD2 (5 bases). CDR3 length: 14 residues. The V end was cut by 9 bases, the J end by 2 bases, with 14 bases between. Per the germline V gene, CDR1 is KGHSH and CDR2 is LQKENI. The CDR3 DNA is TGTGCCAGTTTCCGATCCGGGGCCTACAATGAGCAGTTCTTC. Protein product: CASFRSGAYNEQFF.

This clonotype was recorded a few times. V and J are TRBV6-1 and TRBJ2-7, with D possibly called TRBD1 or TRBD2 (5 bases each). Trimming left V 6 bases short and J 6 bases short, with 24 bases between. Germline CDR1 MNHNS, CDR2 SASEGT. There are 16 residues in the CDR3. The CDR3 spells CASRRDEAYSLREQYF. The CDR3 DNA reads as TGTGCCAGCAGACGGGACGAGGCCTATTCCCTCCGCGAGCAGTACTTC.

This clonotype was recorded at least ten times. The CDR3 here is CASSLLAAADTQYF. The CDR3 nucleotides read TGTGCCAGCAGCTTATTAGCGGCCGCAGATACGCAGTATTTT. The rearrangement links TRBV7-9 to TRBJ2-3; possibly TRBD2 for D (6 bases). The CDR3 is made up of 14 amino acids. CDR1 and CDR2 (germline): SEHNR, FQNEAQ (reference sequence). V lost 2 bases and J lost 4, with 10 bases in between.

Note on this clonotype: The germline gene is not matched at one end of the junction; a read error may be the cause. The chain combines TRBV6-2 or TRBV6-3 with TRBJ2-2; 7 bases line up with TRBD2. The length of the CDR3 is 14 residues. CDR1 is MNHEY and CDR2 is SVGEGT in the germline V gene. The CDR3 loop reads CASSRLAITGELSF. CDR3 bases: TGTGCCAGCAGCCGACTAGCTATCACCGGGGAGCTGTCTTTT.

About this clonotype: Being one base from a much bigger clone, this may be a read error. CDR3 region: CASSSDGRLNAEAFF. CDR3 bases: TGTGCCAGCAGTTCCGACGGACGGTTGAACGCTGAAGCTTTCTTT. This chain joins TRBV12-3 or TRBV12-4 and TRBJ1-1; no clear D gene. The CDR3 covers 15 residues.

In this sample, this clonotype turned up many times. One end of the junction fails to match germline, which may point to a read error. The chain has TRBV18 and TRBJ2-1; 9 positions match TRBD1. Germline assignment: CDR1 KGHSH and CDR2 LQKENI. CDR3 length: 15 residues. CDR3 sequence reads: CASSPQGATYNEQFF. In DNA form, the CDR3 reads TGTGCCAGCTCTCCACAGGGGGCGACCTACAATGAGCAGTTCTTC.

This clonotype was detected many times. The chain carries TRBV4-3 and TRBJ2-7, with TRBD2 identical over 9 bases. J was trimmed by 0 bases and V by 2 bases; bases with no gene match: 2. The CDR3 contains 15 residues. CDR1 is LGHNA and CDR2 is YSLEER in the germline V gene. The CDR3: CASSQYSGGSYEQYF. The DNA of the CDR3 is TGCGCCAGCAGCCAATATAGCGGGGGCTCCTACGAGCAGTACTTC.

This rearrangement joins TRBV4-1 to TRBJ2-1; D perhaps matches TRBD1 (5 bases). This CDR3 region has 13 residues. Germline V gives CDR1 MGHRA, CDR2 YSYEKL. V lost 5 bases and J lost 4, with 9 bases in between. DNA for the CDR3: TGCGCCAGCAGCAGGACACAATACAATGAGCAGTTCTTC. Its translation: CASSRTQYNEQFF.

This clonotype was counted at least ten times. This sequence joins TRBV11-2 and TRBJ2-1, with D perhaps matching TRBD1 (5 bases). This CDR3 has 15 residues. Germline lookup yields CDR1 SGHAT and CDR2 FQNNGV. Trimming pared 4 bases from V and 0 bases from J, leaving 10 bases between. CDR3 sequence (DNA): TGTGCCAGCAGCTCCCAGGGTAGCTCCTACAATGAGCAGTTCTTC. Its translation is CASSSQGSSYNEQFF.